The 11 T cell receptor beta chains presented below share a single source sample, sequenced in a study of beta chain features in type 1 diabetes. Study-wide results and caveats: Across all four CD4+ subsets, people with type 1 diabetes showed modestly shorter TCRB CDR3s.

No antigen has been assigned to these receptors. The entirety of the isolated RNA underwent reverse transcription, so expressed TCRB transcripts were sequenced. The protocol was immunoSEQ multiplex PCR, while the TCRdb copy is restricted to in-frame clones and leaves out a portion. The sample gives about 180,000 clones, approximately 8.4% of which show up once; roughly 0.5% is in the top ten. Sequencing was carried out using central memory CD4+ T cells from blood. Receptor source: a man younger than 30 with type 1 diabetes.

CDR3 residues: CASSSGAGMNTEAFF. The CDR3 DNA is TGTGCCAGCAGCTCCGGTGCGGGAATGAACACTGAAGCTTTCTTT. J is TRBJ1-1 and V is TRBV7-2; D call uncertain. The CDR3 length is 15 residues. The germline V and J ends were trimmed by 4 bases and 0 bases, with 12 bases remaining between them. Germline values: CDR1 SGHTA, CDR2 FQGNSA.

This clone was seen a handful of times. The rearrangement links TRBV7-9 to TRBJ1-1, with 7 bases fitting TRBD1. The trim removed 4 bases at V and 1 base at J, leaving 6 bases unmatched. The CDR3 extends over 15 amino acids. Germline values: CDR1 SEHNR, CDR2 FQNEAQ (reference sequence). Written as DNA, the CDR3 is TGTGCCAGCAGCTCTAGACAGGGTGCGAACACTGAAGCTTTCTTT. Translated: CASSSRQGANTEAFF.

V gene TRBV28 combines with J gene TRBJ2-3, with TRBD2 identical over 15 bases. Germline trimming cut 8 bases from V and 4 bases from J; bases unmatched to any gene: 1. There are 14 residues in the CDR3. In germline, CDR1 is MDHEN, CDR2 SYDVKM. The CDR3 reads CASGTSGGPDTQYF. As DNA, the CDR3 is TGTGCCAGCGGGACTAGCGGGGGGCCAGATACGCAGTATTTT.

This clone was detected only a few times. The chain uses TRBV27 and TRBJ2-7; 9 bases are a match to TRBD2. This CDR3 spans 15 amino acids. Germline V lookup: CDR1 MNHEY, CDR2 SMNVEV (reference sequence). V shed 6 bases and J 0 bases; nucleotides not matched to a gene: 6. The CDR3 DNA reads as TGTGCCAGCAGGACGACTAGCGGTAACTCCTACGAGCAGTACTTC. It codes for CASRTTSGNSYEQYF.

The chain carries TRBV15 and TRBJ2-5; D gene unclear. Germline V gene data show CDR1 as LNHNV and CDR2 as YYDKDF (reference sequence). Trimming took 0 bases from V and 5 from J, leaving 7 bases between them. The length of the CDR3 is 13 residues. CDR3 coding DNA: TGTGCCACCAGCAGAGATCTGCGGGAGACCCAGTACTTC. Translated, it gives CATSRDLRETQYF.

This clone came up a few times. The chain uses TRBV7-2 and TRBJ2-7; D is unresolved. Germline CDR1 reads SGHTA; CDR2 reads FQGNSA. The V and J ends lost 4 bases and 6 bases respectively, with 16 bases between them. The CDR3 loop spans 14 amino acids. CDR3 sequence: CASSSLAAPREQYF. In DNA, the CDR3 is TGTGCCAGCAGCTCCCTCGCCGCGCCCCGCGAGCAGTACTTC. Combining the CDR3 with reference TRBV7-2 and TRBJ2-7 gives the whole variable domain GAGVSQSPSNKVTEKGKDVELRCDPISGHTALYWYRQSLGQGLEFLIYFQGNSAPDKSGLPSDRFSAERTGGSVSTLTIQRTQQEDSAVYLCASSSLAAPREQYFGPGTRLTVT.

This clone has more than one count but fewer than ten. The V gene is TRBV30, the J gene TRBJ1-4, with D uncertain. Looked up from germline, CDR1 is GTSNPN and CDR2 is SVGIG (reference sequence). V was pared by 4 bases and J by 6 bases, with 12 bases between. The CDR3 consists of 13 residues. CDR3 coding DNA: TGTGCCTGGAACAGCGGCGTCGATGAAAAACTGTTTTTT. This translates into CAWNSGVDEKLFF.

This clone was counted only a few times. V usage is TRBV7-9 and J usage is TRBJ2-1; maybe TRBD1 (5 bases). Trimming stripped 2 bases from V and 7 bases from J, with 9 bases between. The CDR3 is 13 residues long. CDR1 and CDR2 (germline): SEHNR, FQNEAQ (reference sequence). The CDR3 DNA sequence: TGTGCCAGCAGCTTACACCAGGGAAATGAGCAGTTCTTC. This gives the protein CASSLHQGNEQFF. Drawing the rest from reference TRBV7-9 and TRBJ2-1, the complete variable domain is DTGVSQNPRHKITKRGQNVTFRCDPISEHNRLYWYRQTLGQGPEFLTYFQNEAQLEKSRLLSDRFSAERPKGSFSTLEIQRTEQGDSAMYLCASSLHQGNEQFFGPGTRLTVL.

This clone was counted only a few times. The chain recombines TRBV6-5 with TRBJ2-2; 7 bases are a match to TRBD1. The V gene end was trimmed by 6 bases and the J gene end by 4 bases; junction bases not matched to a gene: 5. This CDR3 is 14 amino acids long. CDR1 is MNHEY and CDR2 is SVGAGI in the germline V gene. The CDR3 loop is CASSIQGPTGELFF. The CDR3 DNA sequence: TGTGCCAGCAGCATACAGGGGCCCACCGGGGAGCTGTTTTTT.

This clone was counted only a few times. J is TRBJ1-2 and V is TRBV10-3; D remains unclear. The CDR3 sequence is 13 residues long. Germline lookup yields CDR1 ENHRY and CDR2 SYGVKD. V dropped 11 bases and J dropped 2 bases, with 15 bases sitting between them. The CDR3 region has the DNA TGTGCCGGCTCCAAAGAGGGAAACTATGGCTACACCTTC. Its translation is CAGSKEGNYGYTF.

The chain has TRBV18 and TRBJ2-7; 8 bases are shared with TRBD1. This CDR3 is 14 amino acids long. The V segment lost 1 base and the J segment 6 bases; nucleotides outside the gene matches: 5. Germline V gives CDR1 KGHSH, CDR2 LQKENI. The DNA of the CDR3 is TGTGCCAGCTCACCACTACAGGGGGTGAGCGAGCAGTACTTC. Encoded protein: CASSPLQGVSEQYF.